This T cell receptor beta chain was identified during a study of cytomegalovirus exposure and HLA in healthy donors. Overall study results and limits: 150 to 200 TCR beta chains were listed as cytomegalovirus-associated. Association of a missense DCLRE1C variant with TCR beta V- and J-gene trimming was reported in a later analysis.

The germline CDR1 and CDR2 sequences are MNHEY and SVGAGI. V lost 6 bases and J lost 6; bases outside the gene matches: 11. CDR3 length equals 14 residues. With 60 Vbeta and 13 Jbeta primers, the PCR was carried out. TCRdb's table, derived via immunoSEQ multiplex PCR, lists solely in-frame clones and lacks some. The data hold 130,000 to 150,000 clones, with roughly three quarters observed a single time. Concerning this clone: What it binds is not known.

This TCR came from a woman aged 40 to 50 in good health and CMV-seronegative. Sequenced sample: PBMCs. The chain has TRBV6-5 and TRBJ2-7; 7 positions agree with TRBD1. The CDR3 nucleotides read TGTGCCAGCAGCAACCCGACAGGGAACGGCGAGCAGTACTTC. Residues: CASSNPTGNGEQYF.